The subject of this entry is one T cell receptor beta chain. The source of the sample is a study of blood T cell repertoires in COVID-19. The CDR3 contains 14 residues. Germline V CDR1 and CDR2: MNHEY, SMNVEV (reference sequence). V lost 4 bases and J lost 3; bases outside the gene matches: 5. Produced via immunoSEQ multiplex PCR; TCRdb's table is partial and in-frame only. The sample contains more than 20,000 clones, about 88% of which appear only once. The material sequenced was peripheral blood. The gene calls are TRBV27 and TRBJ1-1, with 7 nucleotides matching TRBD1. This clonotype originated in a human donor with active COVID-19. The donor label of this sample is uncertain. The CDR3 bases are TGTGCCAGCAGTTCAAAGACAGGGTACACTGAAGCTTTCTTT. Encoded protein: CASSSKTGYTEAFF.